The clone carrying this T cell receptor beta chain was recorded many times. Antigen unknown. These data belong to a study of human T cells and chemical hapten exposure. Background on the study: Patients, largely female, had alopecia areata, totalis or universalis. Across samples, TCR yields varied, mostly owing to small differences in pooled library volumes.

Study-wide results and caveats: Sensitizing to DPC left TCRs with a frequency above 1 in 1000 unaltered.

Time point denoted: patch test 2, 6 weeks after DPC sensitization. The sample's treatment: therapeutic diphenylcyclopropenone sensitization with weekly scalp DPC. Trimming shortened V by 0 bases and J by 11 bases, and 11 bases separated the two germline ends. The CDR3 has 14 residues. CDR1 is LGHNA, CDR2 YNFKEQ, per germline. For the library, individual cDNA molecules each received unique molecular identifiers. TCRdb re-analysed the RACE reads in MiXCR, keeping a single row per CDR3 protein. In the table there are about 380,000 distinct CDR3 sequences, roughly 6% of which are singletons. This chain uses TRBV4-2 with TRBJ1-6; D is undetermined. The source is a woman under 30 with alopecia areata. Some clones in this sample may be carry-over from other donors' samples. This specimen consisted of whole blood, obtained in connection with sensitization to the hapten diphenylcyclopropenone (DPC). The CDR3 here is CASSQDRTEAPLHF. The CDR3 nucleotides are TGTGCCAGCAGCCAAGATCGAACAGAAGCACCCCTCCACTTT.